The rows below give T cell receptor beta chains drawn from one sample of a study of CD8 T cells in ankylosing spondylitis. TCRdb fed the 5' RACE reads into MiXCR, producing one record per CDR3 protein. The data show about 88,000 distinct CDR3 sequences, approximately 30% seen once. Sequencing input: blood, either unsorted or a sorted T cell fraction (not recorded which). All receptors come from a male donor with ankylosing spondylitis or in good health (not recorded which). Each CDR3 is given without its conserved first and last residue. Each record gives: clone size, J gene, V gene, CDR3 protein. Expanded clones are given a class, and other clones once, few, many or no size at all.

. | TRBJ1-1 | TRBV6-1 | ASTYGGPNTEAF
few | TRBJ2-3 | TRBV24-1 | ATSDTGGTQY
many | TRBJ2-3 | TRBV12-3/TRBV12-4 | ASSLQSTDTQY
. | TRBJ2-1 | TRBV19 | ASSTDTGTSRIGEQF
few | TRBJ2-1 | TRBV5-6 | ASSLGQAGNEQF
few | TRBJ2-1 | TRBV5-1 | ASSPTGGAIYEQF
. | TRBJ2-1 | TRBV29-1 | SVNWRDSILHNEQF
few | TRBJ2-2 | TRBV3-1 | ASSSGAGELF
many | TRBJ2-3 | TRBV7-3 | ASSLRQGAGTQY
many | TRBJ1-6 | TRBV6-1 | ASSVQGLGISPLH
. | TRBJ2-7 | TRBV6-1 | ASSRIAGGIYEQY
. | TRBJ2-1 | TRBV3-1 | ASSQEVRGRSEQF
few | TRBJ2-3 | TRBV5-1 | ASSLEGYGTDTQY
. | TRBJ2-1 | TRBV20-1 | SAIRGDRDINEQF
. | TRBJ1-6 | TRBV5-1 | ASSKDRGNSPLH
many | TRBJ2-5 | TRBV5-1 | ASSLSVVGAQETQY
. | TRBJ1-6 | TRBV20-1 | SATGDPRSYNSPLH
. | TRBJ1-3 | TRBV4-1 | ASSQDGITGH
. | TRBJ2-1 | TRBV7-9 | ASSPQVRSHWDEQF
few | TRBJ2-1 | TRBV5-1 | ASSWEAREQF
once | TRBJ1-2 | TRBV6-5 | ASSYSNVGGPVYGYT
many | TRBJ2-1 | TRBV5-6 | ASSPLAGVVYNEQF
few | TRBJ2-5 | TRBV27 | ASSGQEETQY
few | TRBJ1-5 | TRBV5-1 | ASSLAPTLPGSNQPQH
many | TRBJ1-5 | TRBV5-1 | VRYITGDSNQPQH
many | TRBJ1-1 | TRBV20-1 | SGFRQGTEAF
. | TRBJ1-1 | TRBV5-1 | ASSGSGQNTEAF
. | TRBJ2-3 | TRBV7-9 | ASSSTMNPTDTQY
. | TRBJ1-5 | TRBV13 | ASSSRDDNQPQH
. | TRBJ2-3 | TRBV20-1 | SARFEGTTSDTQY
. | TRBJ1-2 | TRBV5-1 | ASSLLKPGQGALGYT
. | TRBJ1-6 | TRBV20-1 | SARDQSPLH
. | TRBJ2-3 | TRBV10-3 | AISDSGVGTDTQY
few | TRBJ1-5 | TRBV12-3/TRBV12-4 | ASSPRGGNQPQH
many | TRBJ1-2 | TRBV5-1 | ASSLEGGSYGYT
many | TRBJ2-5 | TRBV7-9 | ASSRSETQY
many | TRBJ2-3 | TRBV20-1 | SAAGDLSSTDTQY
. | TRBJ1-2 | TRBV6-5 | ASSYTAPLGYGYT
. | TRBJ2-7 | TRBV29-1 | SVGQRSSYEQY
. | TRBJ2-3 | TRBV5-5 | ASSFYPDLTDTQY
. | TRBJ1-5 | TRBV7-9 | ASSPIGVLASQPQH